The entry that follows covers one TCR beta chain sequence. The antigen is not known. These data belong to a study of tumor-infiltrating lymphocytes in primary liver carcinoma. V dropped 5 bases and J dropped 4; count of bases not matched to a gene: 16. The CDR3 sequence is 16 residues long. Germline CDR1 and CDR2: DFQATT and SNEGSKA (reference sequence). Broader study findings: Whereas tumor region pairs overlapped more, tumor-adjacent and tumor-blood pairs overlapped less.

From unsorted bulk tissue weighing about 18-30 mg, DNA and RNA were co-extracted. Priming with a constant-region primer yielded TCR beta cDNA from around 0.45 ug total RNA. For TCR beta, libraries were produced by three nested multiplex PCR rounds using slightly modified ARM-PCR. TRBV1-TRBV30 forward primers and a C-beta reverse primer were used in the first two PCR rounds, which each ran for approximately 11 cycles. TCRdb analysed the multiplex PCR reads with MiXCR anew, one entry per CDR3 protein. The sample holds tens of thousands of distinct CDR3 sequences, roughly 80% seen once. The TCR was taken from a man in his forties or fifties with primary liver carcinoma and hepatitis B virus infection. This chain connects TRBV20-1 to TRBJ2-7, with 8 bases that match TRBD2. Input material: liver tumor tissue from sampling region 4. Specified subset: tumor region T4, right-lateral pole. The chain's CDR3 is CSAPRLSSGSGYEQYF. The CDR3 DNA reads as TGCAGTGCTCCACGACTGTCCAGCGGGAGCGGGTACGAGCAGTACTTC.